Reported below is one T cell receptor (beta chain). What it binds is not known. The data were taken from a study of T cell responses to AZD1222 COVID-19 vaccine. About the research overall: Researchers grouped second doses given at about 4 or about 12 weeks into one pool.

The V end lost 3 bases, the J end lost 2 bases, and 5 bases lay between the germline ends. Germline CDR1 is SGHTA and CDR2 is FQGNSA. This CDR3 has 13 residues. Clones were read by immunoSEQ multiplex PCR, and TCRdb kept only the in-frame ones, dropping some. The sample carries about 150,000 clones, roughly nine tenths recorded once. Study observations and caveats: Just 5 to 7 AZD1222 recipients were seropositive at baseline.

The V call is TRBV7-2, the J call TRBJ2-4, with D hard to call. Sequencing used peripheral blood, obtained on day 0 of AZD1222 vaccination. The TCR was taken from an adult in good health. CDR3 nucleotide sequence: TGTGCCAGCAGCTTTGAATCCAAAAACATTCAGTACTTC. Translated, it gives CASSFESKNIQYF.